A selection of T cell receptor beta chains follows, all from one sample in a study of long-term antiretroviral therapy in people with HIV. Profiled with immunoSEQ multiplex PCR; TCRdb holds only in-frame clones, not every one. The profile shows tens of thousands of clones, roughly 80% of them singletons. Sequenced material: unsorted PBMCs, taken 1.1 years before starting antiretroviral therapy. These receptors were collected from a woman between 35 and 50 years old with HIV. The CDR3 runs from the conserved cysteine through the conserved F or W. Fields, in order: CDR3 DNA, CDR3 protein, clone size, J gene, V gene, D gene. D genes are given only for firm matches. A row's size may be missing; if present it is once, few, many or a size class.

CDR3nt: TGCGCCAGCAGCCGGGACAGGCATTTTTACGAGCAGTACTTC; CDR3aa: CASSRDRHFYEQYF; abundance: .; j_gene: TRBJ2-7; v_gene: TRBV4-1; d_gene: TRBD1
CDR3nt: TGTGCCAGCAGCGAACTAGCGGGAGTACCAGATACGCAGTATTTT; CDR3aa: CASSELAGVPDTQYF; abundance: .; j_gene: TRBJ2-3; v_gene: TRBV6-4; d_gene: TRBD2
CDR3nt: TGTGCCAGCAGCGTAGAGCAGGGAACCAATTCACCCCTCCACTTT; CDR3aa: CASSVEQGTNSPLHF; abundance: few; j_gene: TRBJ1-6; v_gene: TRBV9; d_gene: .
CDR3nt: TGTGCCAGCAGCGCGGGGGGGGGAGAATATGGCTACACCTTC; CDR3aa: CASSAGGGEYGYTF; abundance: .; j_gene: TRBJ1-2; v_gene: TRBV9; d_gene: .
CDR3nt: TGCAGCGTTGAGGAAAGGGGCCCCAATCAGCCCCAGCATTTT; CDR3aa: CSVEERGPNQPQHF; abundance: few; j_gene: TRBJ1-5; v_gene: TRBV29-1; d_gene: .
CDR3nt: TGTGCCAGTAGTATTTCAGGGGGCGCGGGCGGGGAGCTGTTTTTT; CDR3aa: CASSISGGAGGELFF; abundance: .; j_gene: TRBJ2-2; v_gene: TRBV19; d_gene: TRBD1
CDR3nt: TGTGCCAGCAGCCATATTGCACAGGACAATGAGCAGTTCTTC; CDR3aa: CASSHIAQDNEQFF; abundance: .; j_gene: TRBJ2-1; v_gene: TRBV4-2; d_gene: .
CDR3nt: TGTGCCAGTAGTATGGGACAGGTGAACAATGAGCAGTTCTTC; CDR3aa: CASSMGQVNNEQFF; abundance: .; j_gene: TRBJ2-1; v_gene: TRBV19; d_gene: TRBD1
CDR3nt: TGTGCCAGCAGCTTACGGGGGTACGAGCAGTACTTC; CDR3aa: CASSLRGYEQYF; abundance: few; j_gene: TRBJ2-7; v_gene: TRBV11-3; d_gene: .
CDR3nt: TGTGCCAGCAGCTTAGGGTCTAAGAGGCTCGAGTATGAGCAGTTCTTC; CDR3aa: CASSLGSKRLEYEQFF; abundance: .; j_gene: TRBJ2-1; v_gene: TRBV7-6; d_gene: .
CDR3nt: TGTGCCAGCAGCTTAGGGAGAGGGGACACCGGGGAGCTGTTTTTT; CDR3aa: CASSLGRGDTGELFF; abundance: .; j_gene: TRBJ2-2; v_gene: TRBV7-2; d_gene: .
CDR3nt: TGCGCCAGCAGCTACACAGGGGGTCAGTATGGCTACACCTTC; CDR3aa: CASSYTGGQYGYTF; abundance: .; j_gene: TRBJ1-2; v_gene: TRBV5-1; d_gene: TRBD1
CDR3nt: TGTGCCAGCACCGCCTCCCGACAGGGGGCAAATGGCTACACCTTC; CDR3aa: CASTASRQGANGYTF; abundance: .; j_gene: TRBJ1-2; v_gene: TRBV6-1; d_gene: TRBD1
CDR3nt: TGTGCCAGCAGCTTTGGGACAGACCCCAGCTACGAGCAGTACTTC; CDR3aa: CASSFGTDPSYEQYF; abundance: .; j_gene: TRBJ2-7; v_gene: TRBV5-8; d_gene: TRBD1
CDR3nt: TGTGCCAGCAGCTTAGATCGCAGGAGGAACTATGGCTACACCTTC; CDR3aa: CASSLDRRRNYGYTF; abundance: .; j_gene: TRBJ1-2; v_gene: TRBV11-2; d_gene: .
CDR3nt: TGTGCCAGCAGCCAGGAGGGGCGGAACTATGGCTACACCTTC; CDR3aa: CASSQEGRNYGYTF; abundance: few; j_gene: TRBJ1-2; v_gene: TRBV5-6; d_gene: .
CDR3nt: TGTGCCAGCAAAGGGCCCACCTACGAGCAGTACTTC; CDR3aa: CASKGPTYEQYF; abundance: .; j_gene: TRBJ2-7; v_gene: TRBV6-1; d_gene: .
CDR3nt: TGTGCCAGCAGCCTGAGTTGGGGATCGAATTCACCCCTCCACTTT; CDR3aa: CASSLSWGSNSPLHF; abundance: few; j_gene: TRBJ1-6; v_gene: TRBV9; d_gene: .
CDR3nt: TGTGCCAGCAGTGAGGCCTACGAGCAGTACTTC; CDR3aa: CASSEAYEQYF; abundance: .; j_gene: TRBJ2-7; v_gene: TRBV6-1; d_gene: .
CDR3nt: TGTGCCAGCAGTCTTAGCGGGGACCAAGAGACCCAGTACTTC; CDR3aa: CASSLSGDQETQYF; abundance: few; j_gene: TRBJ2-5; v_gene: TRBV9; d_gene: TRBD2
CDR3nt: TGCGCCAGCAGCCAAGCCTTGGGGGCTTGGAACACTGAAGCTTTCTTT; CDR3aa: CASSQALGAWNTEAFF; abundance: once; j_gene: TRBJ1-1; v_gene: TRBV4-3; d_gene: .
CDR3nt: TGTGCCAGCAGACGGGACTCTGGCACAGATACGCAGTATTTT; CDR3aa: CASRRDSGTDTQYF; abundance: .; j_gene: TRBJ2-3; v_gene: TRBV7-9; d_gene: .
CDR3nt: TGTGCCAGTAGTATAACCAGGGTCGGTCAGCCCCAGCATTTT; CDR3aa: CASSITRVGQPQHF; abundance: few; j_gene: TRBJ1-5; v_gene: TRBV19; d_gene: .
CDR3nt: TGTGCCAGCAGTTACTCGAGGTTCCGGGTTGGAACTGAAGCTTTCTTT; CDR3aa: CASSYSRFRVGTEAFF; abundance: .; j_gene: TRBJ1-1; v_gene: TRBV6-5; d_gene: .
CDR3nt: TGTGCCTGGAGTAGGAGCGGCACTGAAGCTTTCTTT; CDR3aa: CAWSRSGTEAFF; abundance: .; j_gene: TRBJ1-1; v_gene: TRBV30; d_gene: .
CDR3nt: TGCGCCAGCAGCCAAGCCCCAGGGAATGGCTACACCTTC; CDR3aa: CASSQAPGNGYTF; abundance: .; j_gene: TRBJ1-2; v_gene: TRBV4-1; d_gene: .
CDR3nt: TGTGCTAGTGGTTTGGGACAACAAGGCGGGGAGCTGTTTTTT; CDR3aa: CASGLGQQGGELFF; abundance: .; j_gene: TRBJ2-2; v_gene: TRBV12-5; d_gene: .
CDR3nt: TGTGCCAGCAGTTACTCCCTGGGGACTGAAGCTTTCTTT; CDR3aa: CASSYSLGTEAFF; abundance: .; j_gene: TRBJ1-1; v_gene: TRBV6-5; d_gene: .
CDR3nt: TGTGCCTGGAGTTATGGAAACACAGATACGCAGTATTTT; CDR3aa: CAWSYGNTDTQYF; abundance: .; j_gene: TRBJ2-3; v_gene: TRBV30; d_gene: .
CDR3nt: TGTGCCAGCAGCTTAGATTTGGGAGCGAGGAACCGTTTGACCGGCTACACCTTC; CDR3aa: CASSLDLGARNRLTGYTF; abundance: .; j_gene: TRBJ1-2; v_gene: TRBV11-2; d_gene: .
CDR3nt: TGCGCCAGCAGCGGGGGAGGTGCGGGGGTCACAGATACGCAGTATTTT; CDR3aa: CASSGGGAGVTDTQYF; abundance: .; j_gene: TRBJ2-3; v_gene: TRBV5-1; d_gene: TRBD2
CDR3nt: TGTGCCAGCAGCTTGAACGAGCAGTACTTC; CDR3aa: CASSLNEQYF; abundance: few; j_gene: TRBJ2-7; v_gene: TRBV5-5; d_gene: .
CDR3nt: TGTGCCAGCAGAGGGACAGGGATTAACTATGGCTACACCTTC; CDR3aa: CASRGTGINYGYTF; abundance: .; j_gene: TRBJ1-2; v_gene: TRBV6-6; d_gene: TRBD1
CDR3nt: TGCGCCAGTCAGGGGGCCGGGGGCAATCAGCCCCAGCATTTT; CDR3aa: CASQGAGGNQPQHF; abundance: .; j_gene: TRBJ1-5; v_gene: TRBV5-1; d_gene: TRBD1
CDR3nt: TGTGCCAGCAGAAACCCAGGGGATGCCTACAATGAGCAGTTCTTC; CDR3aa: CASRNPGDAYNEQFF; abundance: .; j_gene: TRBJ2-1; v_gene: TRBV6-1; d_gene: .
CDR3nt: TGTGCCAGCAGCCCCTTACTGGGCAGTGAGGCCTACGAGCAGTACTTC; CDR3aa: CASSPLLGSEAYEQYF; abundance: .; j_gene: TRBJ2-7; v_gene: TRBV7-2; d_gene: .
CDR3nt: TGTGCCAGCAGCTTAGGGGACAGCCTTAATGAAAAACTGTTTTTT; CDR3aa: CASSLGDSLNEKLFF; abundance: .; j_gene: TRBJ1-4; v_gene: TRBV7-9; d_gene: TRBD1
CDR3nt: TGTGCCAGCTCCCGGACAGGTCGAGGGGAGCAGTACTTC; CDR3aa: CASSRTGRGEQYF; abundance: .; j_gene: TRBJ2-7; v_gene: TRBV11-3; d_gene: TRBD1
CDR3nt: TGTGCCAGCAGCGCCAGCGGATCCTACGAGCAGTACTTC; CDR3aa: CASSASGSYEQYF; abundance: .; j_gene: TRBJ2-7; v_gene: TRBV5-6; d_gene: .
CDR3nt: TGTGCCAGCAGCTCCGGGACAGGGGGTCAGCCCCAGCATTTT; CDR3aa: CASSSGTGGQPQHF; abundance: .; j_gene: TRBJ1-5; v_gene: TRBV5-6; d_gene: TRBD1
CDR3nt: TGTGCCACCAGCAGAGATGGAGGTCCCCTCCGCACAGATACGCAGTATTTT; CDR3aa: CATSRDGGPLRTDTQYF; abundance: .; j_gene: TRBJ2-3; v_gene: TRBV15; d_gene: .
CDR3nt: TGCGCCAGCAGCGCCCTAGCGGAGATGAACACCGGGGAGCTGTTTTTT; CDR3aa: CASSALAEMNTGELFF; abundance: .; j_gene: TRBJ2-2; v_gene: TRBV10-2; d_gene: TRBD2
CDR3nt: TGTGCCAGCAGCTTACGGGAGTATGGCTACACCTTC; CDR3aa: CASSLREYGYTF; abundance: few; j_gene: TRBJ1-2; v_gene: TRBV11-3; d_gene: .
CDR3nt: TGTGCCAGCAGCCTCGGACAGGGGATAACCTACGAGCAGTACTTC; CDR3aa: CASSLGQGITYEQYF; abundance: once; j_gene: TRBJ2-7; v_gene: TRBV7-9; d_gene: TRBD1
CDR3nt: TGTGCCAGCAGCTTAATCCAGGGGTATGGCTACACCTTC; CDR3aa: CASSLIQGYGYTF; abundance: .; j_gene: TRBJ1-2; v_gene: TRBV7-9; d_gene: .
CDR3nt: TGTGCCAGCAGCCAAGATGTGCAGGGGCACTATGGCTACACCTTC; CDR3aa: CASSQDVQGHYGYTF; abundance: .; j_gene: TRBJ1-2; v_gene: TRBV14; d_gene: .
CDR3nt: TGTGCCAGCAGCCAGGACGACCGGGGGGAGACCCAGTACTTC; CDR3aa: CASSQDDRGETQYF; abundance: .; j_gene: TRBJ2-5; v_gene: TRBV5-4; d_gene: .
CDR3nt: TGTGCCAGCAGCCCCCCGGGACTAGCGTCTAGAAATGAGCAGTTCTTC; CDR3aa: CASSPPGLASRNEQFF; abundance: .; j_gene: TRBJ2-1; v_gene: TRBV6-6; d_gene: TRBD2
CDR3nt: TGTGCCTGGAGTTCGGGGATTGGAAACACCATATATTTT; CDR3aa: CAWSSGIGNTIYF; abundance: .; j_gene: TRBJ1-3; v_gene: TRBV30; d_gene: .
CDR3nt: TGTGCCAGCAGTGAGTTTGCAAGTTTGGGGAACGAGGGCTATGGCTACACCTTC; CDR3aa: CASSEFASLGNEGYGYTF; abundance: .; j_gene: TRBJ1-2; v_gene: TRBV2; d_gene: .
CDR3nt: TGCGCCAGCAGCCAGTATGCGAATGAGCAGTTCTTC; CDR3aa: CASSQYANEQFF; abundance: .; j_gene: TRBJ2-1; v_gene: TRBV4-1; d_gene: .
CDR3nt: TGTGCCAGCAGTTTGGGGACTAGCGGTTATTATGAGCAGTTCTTC; CDR3aa: CASSLGTSGYYEQFF; abundance: .; j_gene: TRBJ2-1; v_gene: TRBV27; d_gene: TRBD2
CDR3nt: TGTGCCAGCAGCTACCCTTTAGGGGGGCGGGAGCAGTTCTTC; CDR3aa: CASSYPLGGREQFF; abundance: .; j_gene: TRBJ2-1; v_gene: TRBV7-9; d_gene: .
CDR3nt: TGTGCCAGCAGTGTCAGCGGGAGAACAGAAAATGAGCAGTTCTTC; CDR3aa: CASSVSGRTENEQFF; abundance: .; j_gene: TRBJ2-1; v_gene: TRBV6-4; d_gene: TRBD2